This paragraph reports one T cell receptor beta chain. Its matching antigen is unknown. A junction boundary mismatches the germline segment, possibly from a read error. These data originate in a study of tumor-infiltrating lymphocytes in primary liver carcinoma. Background on the study: Surgical resection treated primary liver carcinoma in the patients. General study results and limits: Being bulk and unsorted, samples allowed no CD4+ and CD8+ repertoire comparison.

The CDR3 sequence is 13 residues long. Germline CDR1 is SQVTM and CDR2 is ANQGSEA. From roughly 0.5 ug total RNA, TCR beta cDNA was generated with a primer in the constant region. Slightly modified ARM-PCR with three nested multiplex PCR rounds yielded TCR beta libraries. The first two PCR rounds, approximately 11 cycles each, used TRBV1-TRBV30 forward primers and a C-beta reverse primer. TCRdb processed the multiplex PCR reads anew with MiXCR; each CDR3 protein has one entry. The sample shows about 330,000 distinct CDR3 sequences, less than 65% of them seen only once. The study extracted blood RNA from unsorted whole blood and also extracted germline DNA. Prior to surgery, four milliliters of peripheral blood were drawn.

The sample was peripheral blood. This sequence originates from a man in his forties or fifties with primary liver carcinoma and hepatitis B virus infection. The chain is built from TRBV29-1 and TRBJ2-7; 7 nucleotides agree with TRBD1. The CDR3 DNA reads TGCAGCGTTGACCAACAGGGGATCGGCGAGCAACACTTC. Residues: CSVDQQGIGEQHF.